One sample yielded the 14 T cell receptor beta chains listed below, sequenced in a study of cytotoxic CD8 clonotypes in ibrutinib-treated CLL. Measured with immunoSEQ multiplex PCR; TCRdb has only the in-frame clones, and not every one. The sample comprises some 290,000 clones, approximately 80% of which are singletons, and approximately 7% rests with the top ten. Specimen: PBMCs, collected before ibrutinib treatment. Receptors originate from a human donor with chronic lymphocytic leukemia.

The chain carries TRBV29-1 and TRBJ2-7; 7 bases match TRBD1. The CDR3 covers 14 residues. The trim removed 5 bases at V and 0 bases at J, leaving 7 bases unmatched. CDR1 SQVTM and CDR2 ANQGSEA come from the germline V gene. CDR3 bases: TGCAGCGTTACGGGACAGAGGAGCTCCTACGAGCAGTACTTC. This sequence encodes CSVTGQRSSYEQYF.

This clone was recorded only once. This rearrangement joins TRBV9 to TRBJ2-2, with no clear D. V was shortened by 0 bases and J by 4 bases, with 13 bases between the two germline ends. The CDR3 runs 16 residues. Germline lookup yields CDR1 SGDLS and CDR2 YYNGEE. For the CDR3, the DNA is TGTGCCAGCAGCGTAGTTTTGGGATCGAGCACCGGGGAGCTGTTTTTT. This encodes CASSVVLGSSTGELFF.

The sample holds a few counts of this clone. V usage is TRBV10-2 and J usage is TRBJ1-4, with D perhaps matching TRBD1 (6 bases). This CDR3 is built from 14 residues. Germline values: CDR1 WSHSY, CDR2 SAAADI. Trimming removed 5 bases from V and 2 bases from J, with 9 bases in between. The CDR3 DNA reads as TGCGCCAGCAGTCGACAGGATACTAATGAAAAACTGTTTTTT. This sequence encodes CASSRQDTNEKLFF.

CDR3 in DNA: TGTGCCAGCAGTGGGGAACAGGGGAACTCCTACAATGAGCAGTTCTTC. This gives the protein CASSGEQGNSYNEQFF. This chain joins TRBV6-1 and TRBJ2-1; 7 nucleotides line up with TRBD1. Unmatched junction bases numbered 6, after V lost 4 bases and J lost 0 bases. Germline V gives CDR1 MNHNS, CDR2 SASEGT. The CDR3 length is 16 residues.

The chain couples TRBV5-1 to TRBJ1-1; D is ambiguous. The CDR3 is 14 residues long. In germline, CDR1 is SGHRS, CDR2 YFSETQ. The V end was cut by 4 bases, the J end by 5 bases, with 15 bases between. The CDR3 bases are TGCGCCAGCAGCCCCGGGGTGGCCGGAACTGAAGCTTTCTTT. It encodes CASSPGVAGTEAFF.

V usage is TRBV7-9 and J usage is TRBJ2-5, with TRBD2 matching over 11 bases. CDR3 length equals 16 residues. Germline V CDR1 and CDR2: SEHNR, FQNEAQ (reference sequence). Trimming removed 7 bases from V and 4 bases from J; junction bases left unmatched: 11. CDR3: CASNDNSGRALETQYF. In DNA form, the CDR3 reads TGTGCCAGCAACGACAATAGCGGGAGGGCCTTAGAGACCCAGTACTTC.

This rearrangement joins TRBV12-5 to TRBJ2-1; D gene ambiguous. Deletions cut 5 bases from V and 7 bases from J, with 18 bases between. CDR1 LGHNT and CDR2 FRNRAP come from the germline V gene. The CDR3 length is 15 residues. The CDR3 spells CASGQGRTSGNEQFF. The CDR3 DNA reads as TGTGCTAGTGGTCAAGGGCGGACCTCTGGAAATGAGCAGTTCTTC.

V is TRBV9 and J is TRBJ2-3; unclear D gene. The CDR3 extends over 18 amino acids. The V gene lost 0 bases and the J gene lost 0 bases, with 17 bases spanning the gap. Germline V gene lookup returns CDR1 SGDLS and CDR2 YYNGEE. CDR3 amino acids: CASSVDDTRSTSTDTQYF. In DNA, the CDR3 is TGTGCCAGCAGCGTAGATGACACCAGGAGTACTAGCACAGATACGCAGTATTTT.

The genes are TRBV7-6 and TRBJ2-7, with D possibly TRBD1 on 6 matching bases. Trimming stripped 1 base from V and 5 bases from J, with 9 bases between. Germline-derived CDR1 and CDR2 are SGHVS and FNYEAQ. CDR3 length: 13 amino acids. CDR3 region: CASSLGQADEQYF. CDR3 coding DNA: TGTGCCAGCAGCTTAGGACAGGCCGACGAGCAGTACTTC.

The V and J genes are TRBV2 and TRBJ2-5; D is undetermined. The germline V and J ends were trimmed by 4 bases and 5 bases, with 11 bases remaining between them. CDR3 length: 13 residues. Germline assignment: CDR1 SNHLY and CDR2 FYNNEI. The CDR3 is CASSGLTGETQYF. CDR3 nucleotide sequence: TGTGCCAGCAGTGGGTTGACTGGGGAGACCCAGTACTTC.

The sample holds a few counts of this clone. The chain is built from TRBV27 and TRBJ2-2, with 7 bases identical to TRBD2. V lost 5 bases to trimming and J lost 7 bases; unmatched junction nucleotides: 22. This CDR3 is 19 amino acids long. Germline loops: CDR1 MNHEY, CDR2 SMNVEV (reference sequence). The CDR3 region is CASSPHKTLAGESVGELFF. The CDR3 nucleotides are TGTGCCAGCAGTCCCCATAAAACTCTGGCGGGAGAATCTGTCGGGGAGCTGTTTTTT.

The chain uses TRBV30 and TRBJ1-5; 7 bases line up with TRBD1. The CDR3 consists of 17 residues. The V gene end was trimmed by 1 base and the J gene end by 0 bases; junction bases not matched to a gene: 9. Germline V CDR1 and CDR2: GTSNPN, SVGIG (reference sequence). CDR3 bases: TGTGCCTGGAGTGAAGACGGGACAGAGTATAGCAATCAGCCCCAGCATTTT. Translation gives CAWSEDGTEYSNQPQHF.

This chain connects TRBV6-6 to TRBJ1-5; D remains ambiguous. V was shortened by 5 bases and J by 2 bases, with 10 bases between the two germline ends. The CDR3 covers 14 residues. CDR1 is MNHNY and CDR2 is SVGAGI in the germline V gene (reference sequence). CDR3 coding DNA: TGTGCCAGCAGTCCCGATACTGGCAATCAGCCCCAGCATTTT. This gives the protein CASSPDTGNQPQHF.

The table lists this clone with a few counts. The V gene is TRBV4-2, the J gene TRBJ1-1; D uncertain. Germline loops: CDR1 LGHNA, CDR2 YNFKEQ. V was clipped by 4 bases and J by 1 base, with 7 bases between them. This CDR3 has 13 amino acids. This CDR3 reads CASSRPGNTEAFF. In DNA, the CDR3 is TGTGCCAGCAGCCGTCCCGGGAACACTGAAGCTTTCTTT.